These 17 T cell receptor beta chains were sequenced from one sample in a study of control samples from healthy donors and cancer patients. TCRdb's copy holds only in-frame clones and misses some; the assay was immunoSEQ multiplex PCR. The sample has 98,000 or so clones, approximately 80% seen once; the top ten hold over 9.5%. Sequencing was performed on blood. The receptors come from a woman in her twenties or thirties in good health.

This chain links TRBV19 with TRBJ1-5, with D unclear. The CDR3 runs 15 residues. Germline lookup yields CDR1 LNHDA and CDR2 SQIVND (reference sequence). V lost 8 bases to trimming and J lost 0 bases, with 14 bases between them. Written as DNA, the CDR3 is TGTGCCAGTCTAACGACATACAATAGCAATCAGCCCCAGCATTTT. Translated: CASLTTYNSNQPQHF. Variable domain in full (rest from reference TRBV19 and TRBJ1-5): DGGITQSPKYLFRKEGQNVTLSCEQNLNHDAMYWYRQDPGQGLRLIYYSQIVNDFQKGDIAEGYSVSREKKESFPLTVTSAQKNPTAFYLCASLTTYNSNQPQHFGDGTRLSIL.

The chain uses TRBV14 and TRBJ2-3; possibly TRBD1 for D (5 bases). Looked up from germline, CDR1 is SGHDN and CDR2 is FVKESK. V lost 4 bases and J lost 4, with 18 bases in between. The length of the CDR3 is 16 residues. The CDR3 nucleotides read TGTGCCAGCAGCCTTCTAATACGGCAGGGCGCAGATACGCAGTATTTT. This codes for CASSLLIRQGADTQYF.

This chain links TRBV5-1 with TRBJ1-4; D is unresolved. The CDR3 runs to 14 residues. Germline values: CDR1 SGHRS, CDR2 YFSETQ. The ends were cut back, 4 bases at V and 4 bases at J, with 11 bases in the middle. Written as DNA, the CDR3 is TGCGCCAGCAGCCCGGAAGGACGTAATGAAAAACTGTTTTTT. It yields the protein CASSPEGRNEKLFF.

This clone has only a few counts. This rearrangement joins TRBV19 to TRBJ1-2, with 10 bases aligning to TRBD1. Germline V gene lookup returns CDR1 LNHDA and CDR2 SQIVND (reference sequence). The ends lost 7 bases at V and 4 bases at J; junction bases unmatched: 6. This CDR3 contains 14 residues. The CDR3 protein is CASTRGDRGYGYTF. The CDR3 region has the DNA TGTGCCAGTACTCGGGGGGACAGGGGCTATGGCTACACCTTC.

Only a few counts were recorded for this clone. In DNA form, the CDR3 reads TGTGCCAGCAGTCGAGGGACAGCATCCTACGAGCAGTACTTC. As protein: CASSRGTASYEQYF. The chain has TRBV6-6 and TRBJ2-7, with 7 bases aligning to TRBD1. This CDR3 comprises 14 residues. Germline V gene data show CDR1 as MNHNY and CDR2 as SVGAGI (reference sequence). Germline trimming cut 5 bases from V and 1 base from J; bases unmatched to any gene: 5.

This rearrangement joins TRBV5-1 to TRBJ2-5; 8 positions agree with TRBD1. The J segment lost 5 bases and the V segment lost 4 bases, leaving 7 bases of the junction unmatched. The CDR3 consists of 14 residues. The V gene's germline CDR1 is SGHRS and CDR2 YFSETQ. For the CDR3, the DNA is TGCGCCAGCAGCGAGGACAGGGCCGGCGAGACCCAGTACTTC. Its protein product is CASSEDRAGETQYF.

The CDR3 DNA follows: TGTGCCATCCAGGGGAACACTGAAGCTTTCTTT. Residues: CAIQGNTEAFF. This rearrangement joins TRBV19 to TRBJ1-1; D may be TRBD1 (5 bases). Germline CDR1 and CDR2: LNHDA and SQIVND (reference sequence). Trimming left V 10 bases short and J 1 base short, with 7 bases between. This CDR3 comprises 11 residues.

This chain connects TRBV5-1 to TRBJ1-1; possible D gene TRBD1, 5 bases. The CDR3 has 18 residues. V was clipped by 4 bases and J by 2 bases, with 24 bases between them. Germline V gives CDR1 SGHRS, CDR2 YFSETQ. The CDR3 spells CASSKAGAGVGVNTEAFF. In DNA form, the CDR3 reads TGCGCCAGCAGCAAGGCCGGGGCGGGGGTAGGAGTAAACACTGAAGCTTTCTTT.

V gene TRBV9 combines with J gene TRBJ1-1, with D tentatively TRBD1 (5 bases). Germline V gives CDR1 SGDLS, CDR2 YYNGEE. The germline V and J ends were trimmed by 3 bases and 4 bases, with 13 bases remaining between them. CDR3 size: 14 residues. Here the CDR3 reads CASSENVGVTEAFF. CDR3 nucleotide sequence: TGTGCCAGCAGCGAGAATGTAGGGGTCACTGAAGCTTTCTTT.

This clone counts as medium-sized. The chain combines TRBV19 with TRBJ1-2; D unresolved. Trimming stripped 5 bases from V and 5 bases from J, with 12 bases between. Germline CDR1 and CDR2: LNHDA and SQIVND (reference sequence). CDR3 length: 13 residues. The CDR3 protein is CASSPLDRYGYTF. The CDR3 DNA reads TGTGCCAGTAGTCCCTTGGACCGATATGGCTACACCTTC.

The chain links TRBV6-2 or TRBV6-3 to TRBJ1-2; possibly TRBD1 for D (6 bases). V was pared by 6 bases and J by 8 bases, with 25 bases between. From germline, CDR1 is MNHEY and CDR2 SVGEGT. CDR3 size: 16 residues. CDR3 amino acids: CASSTSSQGLGEGYTF. In DNA, the CDR3 is TGTGCCAGCAGCACCTCCTCACAGGGTTTGGGGGAAGGCTACACCTTC.

The chain links TRBV5-1 to TRBJ2-3, with 14 nucleotides matching TRBD2. V was pared by 4 bases and J by 0 bases, with 7 bases of the junction left unmatched. CDR3 size: 18 residues. Per the germline V gene, CDR1 is SGHRS and CDR2 is YFSETQ. The CDR3 sequence is CASSPGLAGGSSTDTQYF. The CDR3 coding sequence is TGCGCCAGCAGCCCCGGACTAGCGGGGGGCTCGAGCACAGATACGCAGTATTTT.

This clone has just a few counts. The chain combines TRBV27 with TRBJ2-1; 11 nucleotides align to TRBD2. V trimming: 2 bases; J trimming: 7 bases; junction bases outside the gene matches: 4. Germline V gene sequence: CDR1 MNHEY, CDR2 SMNVEV (reference sequence). The CDR3 consists of 15 residues. Here the CDR3 reads CASSLRLAGGNEQFF. CDR3 bases: TGTGCCAGCAGTTTAAGGCTAGCGGGGGGTAATGAGCAGTTCTTC.

The V gene is TRBV2, the J gene TRBJ2-3; D unresolved. V shed 3 bases and J shed 1 base, with 11 bases lying between them. This CDR3 is built from 15 residues. Germline V gene sequence: CDR1 SNHLY, CDR2 FYNNEI. The CDR3 DNA reads TGTGCCAGCAGTGACAGGACCATAGGCACAGATACGCAGTATTTT. As protein: CASSDRTIGTDTQYF.

The chain links TRBV5-6 to TRBJ1-1; D might be TRBD1 (6 bases). V was pared by 1 base and J by 1 base, with 8 bases between. This CDR3 has 14 amino acids. Germline V gene lookup returns CDR1 SGHDT and CDR2 YYEEEE. The CDR3, as DNA: TGTGCCAGCAGCTTGAGCAGGGGGAACACTGAAGCTTTCTTT. This encodes CASSLSRGNTEAFF.

The chain recombines TRBV15 with TRBJ1-4, with D tentatively TRBD1 (6 bases). CDR3 length: 15 amino acids. Deletions cut 0 bases from V and 10 bases from J, with 15 bases between. CDR1 and CDR2 from the germline V gene are LNHNV and YYDKDF (reference sequence). CDR3: CATSREVQGERKLFF. CDR3 DNA sequence: TGTGCCACCAGCAGAGAAGTACAGGGTGAGAGAAAACTGTTTTTT.

The CDR3 DNA sequence: TGTGCCAGCAGCCAGGAAAACTATGGCTACACCTTC. Protein: CASSQENYGYTF. The rearrangement joins TRBV6-5 to TRBJ1-2; the D is unclear. Germline CDR1 is MNHEY and CDR2 is SVGAGI. The ends were cut back, 6 bases at V and 2 bases at J, with 7 bases in the middle. The CDR3 loop spans 12 amino acids.